These 9 T cell receptor beta chains came from one sample sequenced in a study of T cells in localized non-small cell lung cancer (dated by TCRdb to the early 2020s). Preparation of the library involved the immunoSEQ multiplex PCR assay. The table comes from immuneACCESS by way of TCRdb, which keeps in-frame sequences with V and J called. Part of the clones is missing from these tables; in studies checked, under half for an unresolved V gene and the rest for unknown reasons. Counted in this sample were over 30,000 clones; roughly nine tenths of them appeared once. Jointly, the top ten make up around a sixth of the sample. The sequencing here drew on peripheral blood mononuclear cells, taken before any cancer treatment. These receptors all come from a man between 35 and 75 years old with stage III lung adenocarcinoma.

The chain links TRBV5-4 to TRBJ1-6; 11 bases agree with TRBD1. The CDR3 covers 16 residues. V was pared by 1 base and J by 8 bases, with 5 bases of the junction left unmatched. Germline CDR1 is SGHNT and CDR2 is YYREEE (reference sequence). The CDR3 DNA reads TGTGCCAGCAGCTTGCCTCCGGGACAGGGGGATTCACCCCTCCACTTT. Translation gives CASSLPPGQGDSPLHF.

This rearrangement joins TRBV29-1 to TRBJ2-4; D is perhaps TRBD1 (7 bases). This CDR3 comprises 13 residues. Germline assignment: CDR1 SQVTM and CDR2 ANQGSEA. V was pared by 6 bases and J by 6 bases, with 15 bases between. The CDR3 sequence: CSVAGQEGNIQYF. The CDR3 DNA follows: TGCAGCGTGGCAGGACAGGAGGGAAACATTCAGTACTTC.

This sequence joins TRBV5-4 and TRBJ2-1; 7 nucleotides align to TRBD1. The CDR3 spans 16 residues. After removal of 0 bases from V and 2 bases from J, the junction contained 5 bases not matched to a gene. Germline CDR1 is SGHNT and CDR2 is YYREEE (reference sequence). CDR3 bases: TGTGCCAGCAGCTTGGCGACAGGGCGCACCTACAATGAGCAGTTCTTC. Its protein is CASSLATGRTYNEQFF. The variable domain in full, with the rest retrieved from reference TRBV5-4 and TRBJ2-1, is ETGVTQSPTHLIKTRGQQVTLRCSSQSGHNTVSWYQQALGQGPQFIFQYYREEENGRGNFPPRFSGLQFPNYSSELNVNALELDDSALYLCASSLATGRTYNEQFFGPGTRLTVL.

The chain couples TRBV7-8 to TRBJ1-6; D is unclear. The germline CDR1 and CDR2 sequences are SGHVS and FQNEAQ. V was clipped by 1 base and J by 6 bases, with 13 bases between them. This CDR3 comprises 16 residues. The CDR3 DNA follows: TGTGCCAGCAGCTTAGAAAGTCCGGGGTCTAATTCACCCCTCCACTTT. Amino acid sequence: CASSLESPGSNSPLHF.

This clone is a singleton in its sample. This chain uses TRBV7-9 with TRBJ2-3; TRBD2 matches at 8 bases. Per the germline V gene, CDR1 is SEHNR and CDR2 is FQNEAQ (reference sequence). The V and J ends lost 4 bases and 0 bases, in that order; junction bases with no gene match: 9. The CDR3 contains 17 residues. As DNA, the CDR3 is TGTGCCAGCAGCTCGGGCGGGGGGACTACTAGCACAGATACGCAGTATTTT. The encoded protein is CASSSGGGTTSTDTQYF.

V usage is TRBV18 and J usage is TRBJ1-1, with 8 positions matching TRBD1. Unmatched junction bases numbered 11, after V lost 2 bases and J lost 3 bases. From germline, CDR1 is KGHSH and CDR2 LQKENI. The CDR3 runs 17 residues. This chain's CDR3 is CASSPLETGVSDTEAFF. CDR3 bases: TGTGCCAGCTCACCATTGGAGACAGGGGTGTCGGACACTGAAGCTTTCTTT.

This chain uses TRBV5-1 with TRBJ2-7; a possible D gene is TRBD1 (5 bases). The germline V gene encodes CDR1 SGHRS and CDR2 YFSETQ. The CDR3 sequence is 15 residues long. Trimming stripped 4 bases from V and 5 bases from J, with 19 bases between. CDR3 bases: TGCGCCAGCAGCGTTCAAGGCAGGGTGGGCGACGAGCAGTACTTC. Its protein is CASSVQGRVGDEQYF.

The genes are TRBV5-8 and TRBJ2-7; D is unresolved. V was pared by 0 bases and J by 3 bases, with 10 bases between. Germline-derived CDR1 and CDR2 are SGHTS and YDEGEE. CDR3 length: 14 amino acids. CDR3 residues: CASSLVGRIYEQYF. For the CDR3, the DNA is TGTGCCAGCAGCTTGGTTGGCAGGATCTACGAGCAGTACTTC. The whole variable domain, filled in from reference TRBV5-8 and TRBJ2-7, reads EAGVTQSPTHLIKTRGQQATLRCSPISGHTSVYWYQQALGLGLQFLLWYDEGEERNRGNFPPRFSGRQFPNYSSELNVNALELEDSALYLCASSLVGRIYEQYFGPGTRLTVT.

This clone came up once. The V and J genes are TRBV6-4 and TRBJ2-1, with D possibly matching TRBD1 (6 bases). CDR1 and CDR2 from the germline V gene are MRHNA and SNTAGT. This CDR3 contains 15 residues. V was cut by 3 bases and J by 3 bases, with 12 bases left in between. CDR3 DNA: TGTGCCAGCAGTGAATGGACAGATCTCTACAATGAGCAGTTCTTC. Protein: CASSEWTDLYNEQFF.